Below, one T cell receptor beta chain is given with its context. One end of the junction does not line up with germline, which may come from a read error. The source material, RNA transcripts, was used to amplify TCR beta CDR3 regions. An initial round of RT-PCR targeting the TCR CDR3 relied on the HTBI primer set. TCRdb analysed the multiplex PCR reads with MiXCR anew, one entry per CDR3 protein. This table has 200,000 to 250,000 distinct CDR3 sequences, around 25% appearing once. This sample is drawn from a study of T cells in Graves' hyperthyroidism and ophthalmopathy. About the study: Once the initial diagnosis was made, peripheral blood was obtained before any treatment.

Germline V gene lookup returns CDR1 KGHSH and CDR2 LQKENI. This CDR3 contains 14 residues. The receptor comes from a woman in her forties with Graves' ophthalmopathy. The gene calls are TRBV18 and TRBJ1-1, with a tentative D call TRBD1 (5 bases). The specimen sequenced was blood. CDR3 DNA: TGTGCCAGCTCGCCACCGGGGGGGAGCACTGAAGCTTTCTTT. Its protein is CASSPPGGSTEAFF. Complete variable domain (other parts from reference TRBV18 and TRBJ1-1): NAGVMQNPRHLVRRRGQEARLRCSPMKGHSHVYWYRQLPEEGLKFMVYLQKENIIDESGMPKERFSAEFPKEGPSILRIQQVVRGDSAAYFCASSPPGGSTEAFFGQGTRLTVV.